This TCR delta chain was observed in a study of gamma-delta T cells after stem cell transplantation. The CDR3 extends over 17 amino acids. V lost 2 bases to trimming and J lost 2 bases; unmatched junction nucleotides: 13. Germline-derived CDR1 and CDR2 are GEAIGNYY and EKD. This clone has a handful of counts. TCRdb re-called the RT-PCR reads via CATT. Of over 5,500 delta-chain clones in the sample, roughly 23% were seen once. This sequence originates from a human donor. It is not recorded whose cells these are; they may come from a transplant donor. The chain recombines TRDV2 with TRDJ1, with 7 bases matching TRDD3. Input material: gamma-delta T cells. The CDR3, as DNA: TGTGCCTGTGACATTAAATTAGTGGGGGAGCCAACCGATAAACTCATCTTT. Protein sequence: CACDIKLVGEPTDKLIF.